This T cell receptor beta chain was sequenced during a study of cytomegalovirus exposure and HLA in healthy donors. Looking at the study overall: Inside one of the first data releases sat about 85 million unique TCRs taken from HLA-typed donors. Genetic ancestry analysis placed approximately 80% of the 400 or so donors that were genotyped in the Caucasian-associated cluster.

The study, taken as a whole, reports: Sequencing depth across donors, presence/absence analyses assumed, was roughly uniform. Cytomegalovirus association was assigned to more than 150 TCR beta chains.

The PCR ran on 60 Vbeta and 13 Jbeta primers. Assay used: immunoSEQ multiplex PCR; TCRdb lists only in-frame clones, some missing. The data show roughly 120,000 clones, about two thirds seen once. V lost 4 bases and J lost 0; bases outside the gene matches: 11. Germline assignment: CDR1 MGHDK and CDR2 SYGVNS. The CDR3 totals 17 residues. A word on this clone: Its antigen is as yet unknown.

Sequences were obtained from PBMCs. The TCR comes from a man aged 35 to 55 in good health and CMV-seropositive. This chain uses TRBV25-1 with TRBJ1-1, with 7 positions matching TRBD1. CDR3 amino acids: CASSAFTGVSMNTEAFF. DNA of the CDR3: TGTGCCAGCAGTGCTTTCACAGGGGTTTCCATGAACACTGAAGCTTTCTTT.